Each of the 8 T cell receptor beta chains below was sequenced from the same sample in a study of CD4 and CD8 cells across lung adenocarcinoma regions. TCRdb re-analysed the PCR reads in MiXCR, keeping a single row per CDR3 protein. Altogether about 20,000 distinct CDR3 sequences are present, around 50% being singletons, with the ten largest covering about 25%. The sample was CD8+ T cells from the center of a lung tumor. Source of these receptors: a female donor with lung adenocarcinoma. The CD4 and CD8 labels of this study may be unreliable.

The chain uses TRBV11-2 and TRBJ2-5; D is uncertain. The CDR3 length is 13 residues. Trimming took off 7 bases at V and 3 bases at J, with 12 bases between the two ends. CDR1 is SGHAT and CDR2 is FQNNGV in the germline V gene. CDR3 DNA: TGTGCCAGCACCCCATTTTCGGAAGAGACCCAGTACTTC. Its translation is CASTPFSEETQYF.

The chain links TRBV6-1 to TRBJ2-1; tentatively, D is TRBD1 or TRBD2 (7 bases each). Near its end, the DNA agrees better with TRBJ2-7, so the J call may be wrong. The CDR3 runs to 16 residues. Germline V lookup: CDR1 MNHNS, CDR2 SASEGT. Here the CDR3 reads CASLGGGGRDLETQYF. Here the CDR3 DNA reads TGTGCCAGTCTGGGGGGAGGGGGCCGTGACTTAGAGACGCAGTACTTC.

A note on this clonotype: At one of its ends the junction is not consistent with the germline gene, which may arise from a read error. The chain carries TRBV6-1 and TRBJ2-5; D gene uncertain. The germline V gene encodes CDR1 MNHNS and CDR2 SASEGT. There are 12 residues in the CDR3. The CDR3 sequence: CASSSQAKTQSF. The CDR3 DNA is TGTGCCAGCAGTAGCCAGGCAAAGACCCAGTCCTTC.

The V call is TRBV25-1, the J call TRBJ1-1, with a weak D call TRBD1 (6 bases). Germline V lookup: CDR1 MGHDK, CDR2 SYGVNS. With 8 bases removed from V and 1 base from J, the gap between germline ends came to 20 bases. CDR3 size: 16 residues. The CDR3 sequence: CASLSNRDVANTEAFF. DNA of the CDR3: TGTGCCAGCCTCTCAAACAGGGACGTGGCGAACACTGAAGCTTTCTTT.

This sequence joins TRBV7-3 and TRBJ2-1, with D unclear. CDR1 is SGHTA and CDR2 is FQGTGA in the germline V gene. Trimming left V 1 base short and J 5 bases short, with 12 bases between. The length of the CDR3 is 15 residues. The CDR3: CASSLSHYRDNEQFF. The CDR3 DNA is TGTGCCAGCAGCTTAAGCCATTACCGAGACAATGAGCAGTTCTTC.

The chain is built from TRBV10-1 and TRBJ2-4; TRBD2 is a possible D gene (6 bases). The CDR3 totals 14 residues. Germline-derived CDR1 and CDR2 are WNHNN and SYGVQD (reference sequence). In DNA, the CDR3 is TGCGGCGGCTCGGGGGTGTGGGCCAAAAATACGCAGTACTTC. This encodes CGGSGVWAKNTQYF.

As concerns this clonotype: This CDR3 is missing its conserved last phenylalanine or tryptophan, likely due to a read error. It is unclear where the CDR3 begins or ends on the DNA, so no DNA is shown, and the CDR3 is as TCRdb lists it. This chain connects TRBV6-1 to TRBJ2-1; the D call in the table, TRBD1, was not verified against the DNA. Germline V CDR1 and CDR2: MNHNS, SASEGT. The CDR3 length equals 14 residues, ends included. The CDR3 sequence is CASGGGAGVLVDQP.

On this clonotype itself: An end of the junction does not agree with germline; a read error may underlie this. The J gene is TRBJ2-3, the V gene TRBV27; TRBD2 might be the D (7 bases). Per the germline V gene, CDR1 is MNHEY and CDR2 is SMNVEV (reference sequence). This CDR3 is 16 amino acids long. The CDR3 sequence is CASSRAGLWDTDTQYF. CDR3 DNA sequence: TGTGCCAGCAGTCGAGCGGGGCTGTGGGACACAGATACGCAGTACTTT.